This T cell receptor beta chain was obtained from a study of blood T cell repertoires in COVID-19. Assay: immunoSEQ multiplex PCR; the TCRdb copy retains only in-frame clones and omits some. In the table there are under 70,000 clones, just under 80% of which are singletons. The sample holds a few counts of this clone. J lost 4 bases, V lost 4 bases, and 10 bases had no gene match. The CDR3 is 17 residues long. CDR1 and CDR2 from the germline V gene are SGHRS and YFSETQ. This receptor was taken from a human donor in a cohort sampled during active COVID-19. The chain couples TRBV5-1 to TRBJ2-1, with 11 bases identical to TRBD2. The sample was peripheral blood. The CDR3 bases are TGCGCCAGCAGCCCGGGACTAGCGGCAGCCCAATACAATGAGCAGTTCTTC. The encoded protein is CASSPGLAAAQYNEQFF.